These 18 T cell receptor beta chains were sequenced from one sample in a study of shared clonotypes between healthy human individuals. The method was immunoSEQ multiplex PCR; TCRdb's version includes in-frame clones alone and lacks a portion of them. The sample contains about 1 million clones, about 74% of which appear only once. Sequencing was carried out using memory CD4+ T cells sorted from blood. Subset of the sample: CD45RA-negative fraction. These receptors came from a man aged 18 to 29 in good health.

The V call is TRBV5-4, the J call TRBJ2-5; tentatively, D is TRBD2 (6 bases). Trimming left V 5 bases short and J 4 bases short, with 12 bases between. The CDR3 runs 13 residues. Germline V gene data show CDR1 as SGHNT and CDR2 as YYREEE (reference sequence). CDR3 nucleotides: TGTGCCAGCAGTAGGAGGGCCGGAGAGACCCAGTACTTC. Translated, it gives CASSRRAGETQYF.

As for this clone: Distinct nucleotide sequences in the sample also encode this CDR3. This sequence joins TRBV6-5 and TRBJ1-2; possibly TRBD1 for D (5 bases). Germline-derived CDR1 and CDR2 are MNHEY and SVGAGI. CDR3 length: 13 amino acids. Trimming pared 1 base from V and 5 bases from J, leaving 8 bases between. The CDR3 spells CASSYLDRYGYTF. DNA for the CDR3: TGTGCCAGCAGTTACTTAGACAGATATGGCTACACCTTC.

J is TRBJ2-7 and V is TRBV7-2; D perhaps matches TRBD1 (7 bases). Germline loops: CDR1 SGHTA, CDR2 FQGNSA. The CDR3 runs 16 residues. Deletions cut 1 base from V and 6 bases from J, with 19 bases between. The CDR3 here is CASSLVAGRQGGEQYF. The CDR3 DNA follows: TGTGCCAGCAGCTTAGTGGCGGGAAGACAGGGTGGCGAGCAGTACTTC.

CDR3 residues: CASSLRGNYGYTF. The CDR3 DNA reads TGTGCCAGCAGCTTGCGGGGAAACTATGGCTACACCTTC. This rearrangement joins TRBV5-5 to TRBJ1-2; D remains unclear. This CDR3 contains 13 residues. The ends were cut back, 1 base at V and 2 bases at J, with 6 bases in the middle. Germline CDR1 and CDR2: SGHKS and YYEKEE (reference sequence).

The chain recombines TRBV19 with TRBJ2-2, with D tentatively TRBD1 (6 bases). The CDR3 spans 14 residues. Trimming pared 5 bases from V and 4 bases from J, leaving 11 bases between. Germline values: CDR1 LNHDA, CDR2 SQIVND (reference sequence). CDR3: CASSLAGATGELFF. The CDR3 nucleotides read TGTGCCAGTAGTCTTGCAGGGGCCACCGGGGAGCTGTTTTTT.

Of note for this clone: The sample contains more than one DNA sequence encoding this CDR3. The rearrangement links TRBV4-3 to TRBJ2-3, with D possibly TRBD2 on 5 matching bases. The V end was cut by 0 bases, the J end by 1 base, with 8 bases between. This CDR3 comprises 15 residues. Germline-derived CDR1 and CDR2 are LGHNA and YSLEER. Written as DNA, the CDR3 is TGCGCCAGCAGCCAAGATTTGAGGGGCACAGATACGCAGTATTTT. This encodes CASSQDLRGTDTQYF.

This clone appeared a single time. The J gene is TRBJ2-2, the V gene TRBV11-2; no clear D. Germline V gene sequence: CDR1 SGHAT, CDR2 FQNNGV. V was shortened by 3 bases and J by 2 bases, with 7 bases between the two germline ends. This CDR3 has 14 residues. CDR3 in amino acids: CASSLQYNTGELFF. CDR3 sequence (DNA): TGTGCCAGCAGCTTGCAATACAACACCGGGGAGCTGTTTTTT.

This clone was counted a single time. V gene TRBV28 combines with J gene TRBJ1-4; weak D call: TRBD1 (5 bases). This CDR3 is 13 amino acids long. CDR1 and CDR2 (germline): MDHEN, SYDVKM. Trimming stripped 6 bases from V and 6 bases from J, with 11 bases between. CDR3 amino acids: CASRHGGHEKLFF. CDR3 DNA: TGTGCCAGCAGACACGGGGGTCATGAAAAACTGTTTTTT.

This clone was found once. CDR3 residues: CASSHTPGYPQETQYF. The CDR3 nucleotides read TGCGCCAGCAGCCATACGCCAGGGTACCCACAAGAGACCCAGTACTTC. This chain uses TRBV4-1 with TRBJ2-5; possible D gene TRBD1, 5 bases. Trimming left V 3 bases short and J 2 bases short, with 16 bases between. Germline CDR1 and CDR2: MGHRA and YSYEKL. There are 16 residues in the CDR3.

Concerning this clone: In the same sample, other DNA sequences code for this CDR3. The chain is built from TRBV5-6 and TRBJ2-7; D remains unclear. The CDR3 spans 12 residues. The germline V gene encodes CDR1 SGHDT and CDR2 YYEEEE. V lost 1 base, J lost 4 bases, and 6 bases lay in between. This CDR3 reads CASSLSEYEQYF. CDR3 in DNA: TGTGCCAGCAGCTTGAGTGAATACGAGCAGTACTTC.

The chain carries TRBV6-6 and TRBJ2-1; the match to TRBD2 covers 10 bases. The J segment lost 6 bases and the V segment lost 9 bases, leaving 8 bases of the junction unmatched. Per germline, CDR1 MNHNY and CDR2 SVGAGI (reference sequence). The CDR3 totals 14 residues. The CDR3, as DNA: TGTGCCAGTCAAAGCGGGGGGGCCTTCAATGAGCAGTTCTTC. Translation: CASQSGGAFNEQFF.

The genes are TRBV2 and TRBJ2-6; tentatively, D is TRBD1 or TRBD2 (7 bases each). Germline V lookup: CDR1 SNHLY, CDR2 FYNNEI. The V end lost 5 bases, the J end lost 1 base, and 12 bases lay between the germline ends. The CDR3 contains 16 residues. The CDR3 spells CASSNQGGSGANVLTF. CDR3 sequence (DNA): TGTGCCAGCAGTAATCAGGGGGGGTCTGGGGCCAACGTCCTGACTTTC.

This clone was counted between two and nine times. The chain joins TRBV5-1 to TRBJ2-2; 10 bases fit TRBD1. CDR3 length: 16 residues. V shed 3 bases and J 3 bases; nucleotides not matched to a gene: 5. The germline V gene has CDR1 SGHRS and CDR2 YFSETQ. The chain's CDR3 is CASSWGTGADTGELFF. The CDR3 DNA is TGCGCCAGCAGCTGGGGGACAGGGGCGGACACCGGGGAGCTGTTTTTT.

Remarks on this clone: A read error may explain this, as a much larger clone is one base away. Within the sample, other DNA sequences also encode this same CDR3. This chain joins TRBV6-1 and TRBJ1-2; D is unresolved. Trimming removed 2 bases at V and 2 bases at J, with 3 bases between. The CDR3 covers 12 residues. Germline loops: CDR1 MNHNS, CDR2 SASEGT. In nucleotides, the CDR3 is TGTGCCAGCAGTGAACCGAACTATGGCTACACCTTC. Residues: CASSEPNYGYTF.

V is TRBV11-3 and J is TRBJ1-3; the D gene is possibly TRBD1 (6 bases). Germline V lookup: CDR1 SGHNT, CDR2 YENEEA. V was clipped by 4 bases and J by 1 base, with 11 bases between them. This CDR3 has 15 residues. The CDR3 DNA is TGTGCCAGCAGCTCACAGGGAGTTTCTGGAAACACCATATATTTT. Its translation is CASSSQGVSGNTIYF.

With respect to this clone: A far larger clone is only one base removed, so a read error is likely. Other DNA variants within this sample encode the same CDR3. The J gene is TRBJ1-6, the V gene TRBV4-1; no clear D. The CDR3 consists of 15 residues. In germline, CDR1 is MGHRA, CDR2 YSYEKL. The V gene lost 4 bases and the J gene lost 5 bases, with 12 bases spanning the gap. The CDR3 is CASSRSGTDNSPLHF. The CDR3 nucleotides are TGCGCCAGCAGCCGATCCGGAACAGATAATTCACCCCTCCACTTT.

The chain joins TRBV18 to TRBJ2-5; unclear D gene. The CDR3 sequence is 15 residues long. Per the germline V gene, CDR1 is KGHSH and CDR2 is LQKENI. V was cut by 4 bases and J by 1 base, with 13 bases left in between. CDR3 nucleotides: TGTGCCAGCTCACGCGAGTATATTAGCCAAGAGACCCAGTACTTC. Its translation: CASSREYISQETQYF.

The J gene is TRBJ1-2, the V gene TRBV5-4; the match to TRBD1 covers 7 bases. With V trimmed by 3 bases and J by 2 bases, 7 bases remained unmatched. Germline V gives CDR1 SGHNT, CDR2 YYREEE (reference sequence). The CDR3 has 15 amino acids. As DNA, the CDR3 is TGTGCCAGCAGCTCGGGACAGACGAAAAACTATGGCTACACCTTC. It translates to CASSSGQTKNYGYTF. The complete variable domain, with remaining parts taken from reference TRBV5-4 and TRBJ1-2, reads ETGVTQSPTHLIKTRGQQVTLRCSSQSGHNTVSWYQQALGQGPQFIFQYYREEENGRGNFPPRFSGLQFPNYSSELNVNALELDDSALYLCASSSGQTKNYGYTFGSGTRLTVV.